Shown below are 26 T cell receptor beta chains from a single sample sequenced in a study of memory CD4+ T cells and cytomegalovirus serostatus. This table comes from immunoSEQ multiplex PCR, and its TCRdb copy is limited to in-frame clones, with some not included. The profile shows some 48,000 clones, around 78% of them singletons. The sort gate was single viable CD3+CD4+CD8-CD45RO+ cells for memory CD4+ T cells. Sequenced material: memory CD4+ T cells from blood. The receptor source for this set is an adult in good health and CMV-seronegative.

The chain combines TRBV30 with TRBJ2-2; D may be TRBD2 (5 bases). The CDR3 is 15 residues long. Germline values: CDR1 GTSNPN, CDR2 SVGIG (reference sequence). The ends were cut back, 2 bases at V and 0 bases at J, with 10 bases in the middle. CDR3 coding DNA: TGTGCCTGGAGTCCAATTAGCGCGAACACCGGGGAGCTGTTTTTT. Translating it yields CAWSPISANTGELFF.

The V call is TRBV18, the J call TRBJ1-6, with D hard to call. The CDR3 runs 14 residues. The ends were cut back, 4 bases at V and 6 bases at J, with 10 bases in the middle. CDR1 is KGHSH, CDR2 LQKENI, per germline. DNA for the CDR3: TGTGCCAGCTCACTTGCAACAGCTAATTCACCCCTCCACTTT. As protein: CASSLATANSPLHF.

This chain joins TRBV7-6 and TRBJ2-7, with 11 nucleotides matching TRBD1. J gave up 6 bases and V 2 bases, and 15 bases lay outside the gene matches. CDR3 size: 18 residues. CDR1 is SGHVS, CDR2 FNYEAQ, per germline. CDR3 DNA: TGTGCCAGCAGCTTAACGGTATCCGGACAGGGGGCTAGCCGCGAGCAGTACTTC. Protein sequence: CASSLTVSGQGASREQYF.

This clone came up a few times. The rearrangement links TRBV10-3 to TRBJ1-6, with a tentative D call TRBD1 (5 bases). Germline lookup yields CDR1 ENHRY and CDR2 SYGVKD. The CDR3 loop spans 17 amino acids. Trimming removed 3 bases from V and 0 bases from J, with 12 bases in between. In DNA form, the CDR3 reads TGTGCCATCAGTGAAGGGGCCTTGAGCTCCTATAATTCACCCCTCCACTTT. It translates to CAISEGALSSYNSPLHF.

The chain joins TRBV7-2 to TRBJ1-4; tentatively, D is TRBD1 (6 bases). The CDR3 has 17 amino acids. Trimming took off 0 bases at V and 5 bases at J, with 16 bases between the two ends. CDR1 and CDR2 (germline): SGHTA, FQGNSA. CDR3 in DNA: TGTGCCAGCAGCTTAGCGCCGAGGGGGAGACGGAATGAAAAACTGTTTTTT. Translated: CASSLAPRGRRNEKLFF.

The chain recombines TRBV11-2 with TRBJ1-4, with 10 nucleotides matching TRBD1. The CDR3 is made up of 15 amino acids. The germline CDR1 and CDR2 sequences are SGHAT and FQNNGV. V lost 1 base, J lost 8 bases, and 4 bases stayed unmatched. The CDR3 spells CASSLGDRGAEKLFF. CDR3 nucleotide sequence: TGTGCCAGCAGCTTAGGGGACAGGGGAGCGGAAAAACTGTTTTTT.

The CDR3 DNA reads as TGCGCCAGCAGCCAACTACGAGGGAGCGGTACGCAGTATTTT. Its translation: CASSQLRGSGTQYF. This sequence joins TRBV4-1 and TRBJ2-3; TRBD2 is a possible D gene (5 bases). Trimming took off 2 bases at V and 8 bases at J, with 14 bases between the two ends. There are 14 residues in the CDR3. Germline assignment: CDR1 MGHRA and CDR2 YSYEKL.

This clone has just one count. This sequence joins TRBV18 and TRBJ2-3, with D possibly matching TRBD2 (6 bases). There are 15 residues in the CDR3. Germline V CDR1 and CDR2: KGHSH, LQKENI. V was shortened by 2 bases and J by 0 bases, with 9 bases between the two germline ends. This chain's CDR3 is CASSPTSSSTDTQYF. In nucleotides, the CDR3 is TGTGCCAGCTCACCAACTAGCAGTAGCACAGATACGCAGTATTTT.

The V and J genes are TRBV6-5 and TRBJ2-5, with D possibly matching TRBD1 (5 bases). Looked up from germline, CDR1 is MNHEY and CDR2 is SVGAGI. CDR3 size: 16 residues. Between the trimmed V and J ends, which lost 0 bases and 5 bases, there was a span of 16 bases. The CDR3: CASSYSRGAGAETQYF. Here the CDR3 DNA reads TGTGCCAGCAGTTACTCACGTGGGGCTGGGGCGGAGACCCAGTACTTC.

The J gene is TRBJ1-1, the V gene TRBV18; tentative D call: TRBD1 (6 bases). Trimming shortened V by 6 bases and J by 3 bases, and 26 bases separated the two germline ends. The CDR3 spans 18 residues. Germline assignment: CDR1 KGHSH and CDR2 LQKENI. CDR3 in amino acids: CASSPVGGPSGMDTEAFF. The CDR3 coding sequence is TGTGCCAGCTCCCCCGTGGGGGGCCCAAGTGGGATGGACACTGAAGCTTTCTTT.

The chain uses TRBV25-1 and TRBJ1-1; 9 positions match TRBD1. J gave up 1 base and V 4 bases, and 1 base lay outside the gene matches. CDR1 MGHDK and CDR2 SYGVNS come from the germline V gene. The CDR3 runs to 14 residues. CDR3 amino acids: CASSGGQGNTEAFF. CDR3 sequence (DNA): TGTGCCAGCAGTGGGGGACAGGGGAACACTGAAGCTTTCTTT.

The J gene is TRBJ2-3, the V gene TRBV7-2; 7 bases are shared with TRBD1. This CDR3 has 14 residues. CDR1 and CDR2 (germline): SGHTA, FQGNSA. V dropped 4 bases and J dropped 4; count of bases not matched to a gene: 5. CDR3 sequence (DNA): TGTGCCAGCAGCTACCGACAGGGAGCAGATACGCAGTATTTT. Translated, it gives CASSYRQGADTQYF.

To note about this clone: One end of the junction does not line up with germline, which may come from a read error. This chain uses TRBV5-5 with TRBJ1-2; tentative D call: TRBD1 (5 bases). CDR1 is SGHKS, CDR2 YYEKEE, per germline (reference sequence). This CDR3 has 10 residues. The CDR3: CASSANGTHF. The CDR3 nucleotides are TGTGCCAGCAGCGCCAACGGGACCCACTTC.

The chain is built from TRBV5-8 and TRBJ1-1; possible D gene TRBD1, 5 bases. The ends were cut back, 4 bases at V and 3 bases at J, with 13 bases in the middle. Germline CDR1 and CDR2: SGHTS and YDEGEE. The length of the CDR3 is 14 residues. DNA for the CDR3: TGTGCCAGCAGCGACCGGGACGGATACACTGAAGCTTTCTTT. Its translation is CASSDRDGYTEAFF.

V gene TRBV11-2 combines with J gene TRBJ2-7; TRBD2 matches at 10 bases. The junction had 2 bases not matched to a gene; V was cut back by 0 bases and J by 6 bases. The V gene's germline CDR1 is SGHAT and CDR2 FQNNGV. The CDR3 sequence is 14 residues long. The CDR3 loop is CASSLEWTSGEQYF. CDR3 DNA: TGTGCCAGCAGCTTAGAGTGGACTAGCGGCGAGCAGTACTTC.

This chain joins TRBV4-1 and TRBJ1-2; tentative D call: TRBD1 (5 bases). V shed 0 bases and J shed 4 bases, with 12 bases lying between them. From germline, CDR1 is MGHRA and CDR2 YSYEKL. There are 15 residues in the CDR3. This CDR3 reads CASSQDSAGTYGYTF. For the CDR3, the DNA is TGCGCCAGCAGCCAAGATTCGGCAGGGACCTATGGCTACACCTTC.

The count of this clone is one. The J gene is TRBJ2-7, the V gene TRBV29-1, with 12 bases aligning to TRBD2. The J segment lost 3 bases and the V segment lost 4 bases, leaving 4 bases of the junction unmatched. This CDR3 comprises 14 residues. CDR1 and CDR2 from the germline V gene are SQVTM and ANQGSEA. The DNA for the CDR3 is TGCAGCGTTGCCAGGACTAGCGGGGTCTACGAGCAGTACTTC. Translating gives CSVARTSGVYEQYF.

Here the CDR3 reads CASSSRQGNTEAFF. CDR3 nucleotides: TGTGCCAGCAGTTCGAGACAGGGGAACACTGAAGCTTTCTTT. The V and J genes are TRBV27 and TRBJ1-1, with 7 bases fitting TRBD1. This CDR3 is built from 14 residues. With 4 bases clipped from V and 1 base from J, the junction kept 3 bases outside the gene matches. The germline V gene has CDR1 MNHEY and CDR2 SMNVEV (reference sequence).

This clone turned up a few times. CDR3 loop: CASSGVRGTNEKLFF. The CDR3 nucleotides are TGTGCCAGCAGTGGAGTGAGGGGCACTAATGAAAAACTGTTTTTT. The chain links TRBV2 to TRBJ1-4; maybe TRBD1 (5 bases). Germline CDR1 reads SNHLY; CDR2 reads FYNNEI. This CDR3 has 15 residues. V gave up 4 bases and J gave up 2 bases, with 11 bases separating them.

The J gene is TRBJ1-1, the V gene TRBV2, with TRBD1 matching 7 bases. The CDR3 contains 14 residues. Germline V CDR1 and CDR2: SNHLY, FYNNEI. V lost 6 bases and J lost 4; bases outside the gene matches: 8. CDR3 nucleotide sequence: TGTGCCAGCAGCGGAACAGGGGTTGGCACTGAAGCTTTCTTT. Its protein product is CASSGTGVGTEAFF.

Concerning this clone: Additional DNA sequences in this sample encode the identical CDR3. The V call is TRBV20-1, the J call TRBJ2-5; no definite D call. The CDR3 runs 10 residues. Trimming removed 2 bases at V and 4 bases at J, with 2 bases between. CDR1 DFQATT and CDR2 SNEGSKA come from the germline V gene (reference sequence). The CDR3 protein is CSARLETQYF. The CDR3 DNA sequence: TGCAGTGCTAGACTAGAGACCCAGTACTTC.

CDR3 DNA: TGTGCCAGCAGCTCGCAGACAGGCTATGGCTACACCTTC. It translates to CASSSQTGYGYTF. The chain joins TRBV7-8 to TRBJ1-2; tentatively, D is TRBD1 (6 bases). The CDR3 is 13 residues long. Germline CDR1 reads SGHVS; CDR2 reads FQNEAQ. The germline V and J ends were trimmed by 4 bases and 4 bases, with 10 bases remaining between them.

V gene TRBV27 combines with J gene TRBJ1-3; D unresolved. The CDR3 length is 13 residues. Looked up from germline, CDR1 is MNHEY and CDR2 is SMNVEV (reference sequence). V lost 5 bases, J lost 0 bases, and 5 bases lay in between. The CDR3 loop is CASSLRSGNTIYF. DNA for the CDR3: TGTGCCAGCAGTCTTCGCTCTGGAAACACCATATATTTT.

In its sample, this clone was seen once. The chain combines TRBV6-5 with TRBJ2-3; TRBD1 is a possible D gene (6 bases). Germline V lookup: CDR1 MNHEY, CDR2 SVGAGI. Trimming stripped 2 bases from V and 6 bases from J, with 18 bases between. This CDR3 is built from 16 residues. The DNA of the CDR3 is TGTGCCAGCAGTTACCAGGGACACCGGAACGTGGATACGCAGTATTTT. Amino acid sequence: CASSYQGHRNVDTQYF.

The rearrangement links TRBV5-5 to TRBJ1-5, with D maybe TRBD1 (6 bases). Germline V lookup: CDR1 SGHKS, CDR2 YYEKEE (reference sequence). This CDR3 has 17 amino acids. Between the trimmed V and J ends, which lost 2 bases and 3 bases, there was a span of 18 bases. CDR3 sequence reads: CASSFNAGAGNNQPQHF. In DNA, the CDR3 is TGTGCCAGCAGCTTTAATGCGGGGGCTGGTAACAATCAGCCCCAGCATTTT.

In its sample, this clone was seen once. The V call is TRBV7-9, the J call TRBJ2-5; TRBD1 is a possible D gene (6 bases). Trimming removed 7 bases at V and 7 bases at J, with 22 bases between. CDR3 length: 15 residues. The germline gives CDR1 SEHNR, CDR2 FQNEAQ (reference sequence). CDR3 sequence (DNA): TGTGCCAGCAATCCAGGTGGGGGCCCCCGGGGGACCCAGTACTTC. Amino acids: CASNPGGGPRGTQYF.